Listed below are T cell receptor beta chains from one sample, sequenced in a study of Graves' ophthalmopathy and Graves' hyperthyroidism. TCRdb used MiXCR to reprocess the multiplex PCR reads, holding one entry per CDR3 protein. The sample shows over 500,000 distinct CDR3 sequences, about a fifth of them seen only once. Sequencing was done on a sample of peripheral blood. Receptors were obtained from a woman between 18 and 30 years old with stable Graves' hyperthyroidism. Some clones in this sample may be carry-over from other donors' samples. Both conserved end residues are part of each CDR3. A D gene is named only where the DNA matches it firmly. Where a row states a size, it is once, few, many or the class of an expanded clone; other rows omit it.

CDR3nt: TGTGCCAGCAGCGGTGGACAGGGTTTCCAGCCCCAGCATTTT
CDR3aa: CASSGGQGFQPQHF
j_gene: TRBJ1-5
d_gene: TRBD1
v_gene: TRBV12-3/TRBV12-4
abundance: many

CDR3nt: TGCAGCGTTGAAGATACCCGACCGGGGGAGCAGTACTTC
CDR3aa: CSVEDTRPGEQYF
j_gene: TRBJ2-7
d_gene: .
v_gene: TRBV29-1
abundance: .

CDR3nt: TGTGCCAGCAGTCCCACAACACAGAGCTACGAGCAGTACTTC
CDR3aa: CASSPTTQSYEQYF
j_gene: TRBJ2-7
d_gene: .
v_gene: TRBV12-3/TRBV12-4
abundance: many

CDR3nt: TGTGCCAGCAGCTTAGGACAGGGGGTCCTCTACGAGCAGTACTTC
CDR3aa: CASSLGQGVLYEQYF
j_gene: TRBJ2-7
d_gene: TRBD1
v_gene: TRBV11-2
abundance: .

CDR3nt: TGCAGTGCTACCCCGGACTGGAACACTGAAGCTTTCTTT
CDR3aa: CSATPDWNTEAFF
j_gene: TRBJ1-1
d_gene: .
v_gene: TRBV20-1
abundance: many

CDR3nt: TGTGCCAGCCACTCTACCGGGACGGTGATCTCTGGGGCCAACGTCCTGACTTTC
CDR3aa: CASHSTGTVISGANVLTF
j_gene: TRBJ2-6
d_gene: .
v_gene: TRBV6-4
abundance: many

CDR3nt: TGTGCCAGCAGGGAGCTAGCCAAAAACATTAAGTACTTC
CDR3aa: CASRELAKNIKYF
j_gene: TRBJ2-4
d_gene: .
v_gene: TRBV6-1
abundance: .

CDR3nt: TGTGCCAGCAGTTACTCTTTTCCTAGTTCCTACGAGCAGTACTTC
CDR3aa: CASSYSFPSSYEQYF
j_gene: TRBJ2-7
d_gene: .
v_gene: TRBV6-5
abundance: many

CDR3nt: TGTGCCAGCTCACCGGCTGAGGGGATAGGACAGTCTAACTATGGCTACACCTTC
CDR3aa: CASSPAEGIGQSNYGYTF
j_gene: TRBJ1-2
d_gene: .
v_gene: TRBV18
abundance: .

CDR3nt: TGTGCCAGCAGTTTCATTACAGGCTATTCCTACGAGCAGTACTTC
CDR3aa: CASSFITGYSYEQYF
j_gene: TRBJ2-7
d_gene: .
v_gene: TRBV12-3/TRBV12-4
abundance: many

CDR3nt: TGTGCCAGCAGCTTTGCTGGAGTGGGTAAGAACACTGAAGCTTTCTTT
CDR3aa: CASSFAGVGKNTEAFF
j_gene: TRBJ1-1
d_gene: .
v_gene: TRBV7-8
abundance: .

CDR3nt: TGTGCCAGCAGTTTGAGGGAAAACTCTGGGGCCAACGTCCTGACTTTC
CDR3aa: CASSLRENSGANVLTF
j_gene: TRBJ2-6
d_gene: .
v_gene: TRBV27
abundance: many

CDR3nt: TGTGCCAGTAGTATTGAGACACAACCGAATCAGCCCCAGCATTTT
CDR3aa: CASSIETQPNQPQHF
j_gene: TRBJ1-5
d_gene: .
v_gene: TRBV19
abundance: many

CDR3nt: TGTGCCAGCAGCTTAGGGAGGACATTCAATCAGCCCCAGCATTTT
CDR3aa: CASSLGRTFNQPQHF
j_gene: TRBJ1-5
d_gene: .
v_gene: TRBV7-8
abundance: many